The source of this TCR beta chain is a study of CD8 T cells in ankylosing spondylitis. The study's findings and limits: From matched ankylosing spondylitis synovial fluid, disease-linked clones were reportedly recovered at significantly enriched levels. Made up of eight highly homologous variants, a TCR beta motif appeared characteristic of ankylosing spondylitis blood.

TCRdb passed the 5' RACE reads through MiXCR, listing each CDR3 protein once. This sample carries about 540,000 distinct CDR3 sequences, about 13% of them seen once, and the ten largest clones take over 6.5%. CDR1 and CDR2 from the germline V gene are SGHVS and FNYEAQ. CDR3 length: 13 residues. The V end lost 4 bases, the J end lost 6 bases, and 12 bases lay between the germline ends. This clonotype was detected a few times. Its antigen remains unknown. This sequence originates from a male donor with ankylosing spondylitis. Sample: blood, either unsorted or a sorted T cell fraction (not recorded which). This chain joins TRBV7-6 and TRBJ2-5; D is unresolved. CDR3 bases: TGTGCCAGCAGCTCCCTGGCCGTGAAGACCCAGTACTTC. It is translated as CASSSLAVKTQYF.